These T cell receptor beta chains were read from a single sample in a study of cytomegalovirus exposure and HLA in healthy donors. Libraries were prepared by immunoSEQ multiplex PCR; TCRdb keeps only in-frame clonotypes and omits some of them. The sample yields 45,000 to 60,000 clones, around 80% seen once. Sample: PBMCs. The receptors shown here come from a man under 40 in good health and CMV-seropositive. Each CDR3 is given with its conserved first and last residue. D genes are given only for firm matches. The size field is filled for only some rows; it gives once, few, many or a size class.

>NA|NA|TRBV7-9|TRBJ1-5
CASSTFSQPQHF
TGTGCCAGCAGCACTTTTTCCCAGCCCCAGCATTTT
>once|NA|TRBV9|TRBJ2-4
CASSGTNKNIQYF
TGTGCCAGCTCCGGGACAAACAAAAACATTCAGTACTTC
>NA|TRBD1|TRBV28|TRBJ2-3
CASRGQGTDTQYF
TGTGCCAGCAGAGGACAGGGGACAGATACGCAGTATTTT
>NA|TRBD2|TRBV9|TRBJ2-1
CASSGGLAGVNSYNEQFF
TGTGCCAGCAGCGGAGGACTAGCGGGGGTGAACTCCTACAATGAGCAGTTCTTC
>NA|NA|TRBV2|TRBJ1-1
CASIGVGHTEAFF
TGTGCCAGCATAGGCGTGGGGCACACTGAAGCTTTCTTT
>NA|NA|TRBV6-1|TRBJ1-3
CASSLPGNTIYF
TGTGCCAGCAGCCTACCTGGAAACACCATATATTTT
>NA|TRBD1|TRBV7-7|TRBJ2-3
CASSSDRTDTQYF
TGTGCCAGCAGCTCGGACAGGACAGATACGCAGTATTTT
>once|TRBD1|TRBV25-1|TRBJ1-2
CASSTGGVLYGYTF
TGTGCCAGCAGCACAGGGGGTGTTCTTTATGGCTACACCTTC
>once|TRBD1|TRBV7-3|TRBJ2-7
CASPGGAPYEQYF
TGTGCCAGCCCAGGGGGCGCTCCCTACGAGCAGTACTTC
>few|NA|TRBV27|TRBJ2-2
CASSLRVAGELFF
TGTGCCAGCAGTTTAAGAGTTGCCGGGGAGCTGTTTTTT
>NA|NA|TRBV21-1|TRBJ2-5
CASSKSHRTSSIQETQYF
TGTGCCAGCAGCAAATCTCATCGTACTAGCTCGATCCAAGAGACCCAGTACTTC
>once|TRBD2|TRBV5-1|TRBJ2-7
CASSPGVGLADYEQYF
TGCGCCAGCAGCCCAGGGGTGGGACTAGCGGATTACGAGCAGTACTTC
>NA|TRBD2|TRBV5-4|TRBJ2-3
CASSSRLAGKADTQYF
TGTGCCAGCAGCTCCCGACTAGCGGGGAAAGCAGATACGCAGTATTTT
>few|TRBD2|TRBV27|TRBJ2-7
CASSPSGATYEQYF
TGTGCCAGCAGCCCTAGCGGGGCAACCTACGAGCAGTACTTC
>NA|TRBD2|TRBV7-9|TRBJ2-5
CASGGLAGTEETQYF
TGTGCCAGCGGAGGACTAGCGGGAACTGAAGAGACCCAGTACTTC
>NA|TRBD1|TRBV5-6|TRBJ1-1
CASSPGTGGAEAFF
TGTGCCAGCAGCCCTGGGACAGGAGGGGCTGAAGCTTTCTTT
>NA|TRBD2|TRBV5-1|TRBJ2-1
CASFTVAGGSNEQFF
TGCGCCAGCTTTACCGTAGCGGGGGGCTCCAATGAGCAGTTCTTC
>few|NA|TRBV7-9|TRBJ1-2
CASSWGGDYGYTF
TGTGCCAGCAGCTGGGGGGGGGACTATGGCTACACCTTC
>NA|NA|TRBV4-1|TRBJ1-1
CASSLDRSRGTEAFF
TGCGCCAGCAGCCTGGACAGAAGCCGCGGCACTGAAGCTTTCTTT
>NA|TRBD2|TRBV11-1|TRBJ2-5
CASSPTSGGVVETQYF
TGTGCCAGCAGCCCTACTAGCGGGGGGGTTGTGGAGACCCAGTACTTC
>NA|NA|TRBV6-6|TRBJ2-7
CASSYGGVYEQYF
TGTGCCAGCAGTTATGGCGGGGTCTACGAGCAGTACTTC
>once|NA|TRBV27|TRBJ1-2
CASSLSSRAGYGYTF
TGTGCCAGCAGTTTATCTTCCAGGGCTGGCTATGGCTACACCTTC
>NA|TRBD1|TRBV19|TRBJ2-7
CASSIQGVSYEQYF
TGTGCCAGTAGTATACAGGGGGTCAGCTACGAGCAGTACTTC
>few|NA|TRBV28|TRBJ1-5
CASRLEDSLNQPQHF
TGTGCCAGCAGACTAGAGGACAGTTTAAATCAGCCCCAGCATTTT
>NA|NA|TRBV7-9|TRBJ2-5
CASSLGGGETQYF
TGTGCCAGCAGCTTGGGAGGGGGAGAGACCCAGTACTTC
>NA|TRBD2|TRBV7-3|TRBJ2-2
CASSSAGGRAGELFF
TGTGCCAGCAGCTCAGCGGGGGGTCGCGCCGGGGAGCTGTTTTTT
>NA|NA|TRBV9|TRBJ2-2
CASSVVGGDTGELFF
TGTGCCAGCAGCGTAGTCGGAGGGGACACCGGGGAGCTGTTTTTT
>medium-sized|NA|TRBV28|TRBJ1-1
CASSFDRDTEAFF
TGTGCCAGCAGTTTCGACAGAGACACTGAAGCTTTCTTT
>NA|NA|TRBV9|TRBJ2-1
CASNKDSYNEQFF
TGTGCCAGCAACAAAGACAGTTACAATGAGCAGTTCTTC
>NA|TRBD1|TRBV5-6|TRBJ1-6
CASSFNRGNSPLHF
TGTGCCAGCAGCTTTAACAGGGGTAATTCACCCCTCCACTTT
>NA|NA|TRBV18|TRBJ1-4
CASSPTGGQLFF
TGTGCCAGCTCACCGACGGGGGGACAACTGTTTTTT
>NA|TRBD2|TRBV5-1|TRBJ2-1
CASSLSRATPSGGARNEQFF
TGCGCCAGCAGCTTGTCGAGGGCAACTCCTAGCGGGGGGGCCCGGAATGAGCAGTTCTTC
>NA|NA|TRBV18|TRBJ2-5
CASSYTREETQYF
TGTGCCAGCTCGTACACTAGGGAAGAGACCCAGTACTTC
>NA|NA|TRBV7-2|TRBJ1-1
CASSLRWNTEAFF
TGTGCCAGCAGCTTGAGGTGGAACACTGAAGCTTTCTTT
>NA|NA|TRBV19|TRBJ1-5
CASSIVPLNQPQHF
TGTGCCAGTAGTATAGTCCCACTAAATCAGCCCCAGCATTTT